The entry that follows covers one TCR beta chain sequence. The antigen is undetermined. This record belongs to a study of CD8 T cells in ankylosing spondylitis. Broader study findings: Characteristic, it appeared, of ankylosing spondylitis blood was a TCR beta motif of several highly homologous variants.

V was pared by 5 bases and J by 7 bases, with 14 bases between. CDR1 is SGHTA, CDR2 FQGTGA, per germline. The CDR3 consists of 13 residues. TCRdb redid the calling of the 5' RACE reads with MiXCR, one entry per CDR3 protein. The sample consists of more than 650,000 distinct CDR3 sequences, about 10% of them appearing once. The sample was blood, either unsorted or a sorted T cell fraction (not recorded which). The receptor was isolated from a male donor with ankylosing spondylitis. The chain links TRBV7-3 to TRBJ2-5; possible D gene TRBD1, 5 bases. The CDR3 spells CASSPASQGTQYF. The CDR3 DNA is TGTGCCAGCAGCCCCGCATCCCAGGGGACCCAGTACTTC.